This TCR beta chain derives from a study of CD8 T cells in Susac syndrome. RNA was extracted with the RNeasy kit, and a quantity of about 0.45 to 1 ug was reverse transcribed using random hexamers. A single record per CDR3 protein comes from TCRdb applying MiXCR to the immunoSEQ multiplex PCR reads. The table records around 81,000 distinct CDR3 sequences, 90% to 95% of them present only once. TCR beta was sequenced from blood CD8+ and CD4+ T cells. FACS enriched CD8+ TEMRA cells, while bulk CD8+ and CD4+ were negatively isolated. Worth noting for this clonotype: Antigen specificity is unknown.

Germline CDR1 is MNHNS and CDR2 is SASEGT. The ends were cut back, 3 bases at V and 4 bases at J, with 12 bases in the middle. The CDR3 is 14 amino acids. Points from the study as a whole: The authors acknowledged that their TCR sequencing and HLA analysis involved a relatively small number of individuals. Peak Susac CD8+ clonal expansion occurred in TEMRA cells and active patients.

The specimen sequenced was CD8+ T cells from PBMCs. The receptor was isolated from a human donor with Susac syndrome. The rearrangement links TRBV6-1 to TRBJ1-1, with D uncertain. Here the CDR3 DNA reads TGTGCCAGCAGTGACCTGGGGAGCGGCACTGAAGCTTTCTTT. This translates into CASSDLGSGTEAFF.